The entry that follows covers one TCR beta chain sequence. With a much larger clone just one base away, this may be a read error. Uncontrolled infections, other autoimmune diseases, pregnancy or lactation led to exclusion of patients. Diagnosing involved the use of clinical symptoms, serum thyroxine and TRAb, thyroid ultrasound and orbital computed tomography. Trimming pared 3 bases from V and 5 bases from J, leaving 22 bases between. In germline, CDR1 is SGHTA, CDR2 FQGTGA. The CDR3 sequence is 17 residues long. From RNA transcripts, TCR beta CDR3 regions were amplified. A set of HTBI primers served as the primers for a first-round RT-PCR of the TCR CDR3. TCRdb reprocessed the multiplex PCR reads via MiXCR and lists one record per CDR3 protein. In the table there are 460,000 or so distinct CDR3 sequences, around an eighth of which are singletons. The sample originates from a study of T cells in Graves' hyperthyroidism and ophthalmopathy.

The sequence was obtained from a young woman with Graves' hyperthyroidism. The sequencing sample was made of blood. The chain recombines TRBV7-3 with TRBJ2-5; TRBD1 is a possible D gene (5 bases). The CDR3 spells CASSFPAGHTLGETQYF. The CDR3 DNA reads TGTGCCAGCAGCTTCCCAGCCGGACATACCTTGGGGGAGACCCAGTACTTC.